This T cell receptor (beta chain) was captured in a study of cytomegalovirus exposure and HLA in healthy donors (TCRdb year 2017). Background for the entire study: An earlier analysis of roughly 500 of the donors reported 250 to 300 Gb of sequence data and 100 million to 140 million unique TCR beta sequences from 150 million to 200 million T cells. Around 320 gigabases of sequencing data and 78 million or so unique TCR sequences were included in an early release covering about 620 HLA-typed donors. The genetic ancestry cluster associated with self-reported Caucasian donors included 70% to 85% of the roughly 400 genotyped donors. The study aimed to test whether cataloging public T cell receptors could reveal signatures of past pathogen exposure. The T cell repertoires of around 670 subjects were profiled by immunosequencing and related to cytomegalovirus serostatus. Along with the approximately 650-subject first cohort, a separate validation cohort of 120 different subjects was used. To predict cytomegalovirus infection status, the study brought together high-throughput TCR immunosequencing, statistical association of individual TCRs with disease status, and machine learning. In a later analysis, previously published TCR beta repertoires from 666 donors were re-analyzed and high-resolution HLA genotyping was added so that TCR occurrence patterns could be studied. Rather than drawing on any new phenotypic data, the later analysis identified candidate immune exposures from TCR beta sequences and the way those sequences occurred across donors. In an earlier analysis of more than 550 of the donors, high-throughput TCR beta sequencing was used to judge whether each TCR beta V gene segment behaved as functional or pseudogenic. Alongside the repertoire data, information on donor age, sex, ethnicity and CMV serostatus was compiled. A later genetic analysis took genome-wide SNP genotypes for about three fifths of the 666 donors and used that subset as a discovery cohort. Every discovery cohort repertoire had been produced on one sequencing platform. HLA typing included class I and class II loci at four-digit resolution. The number of donors typed differed by locus, with 629-630 for A, B, C, DRB1 and DQB1, roughly 520 for DQA1, 600 to 610 for DPA1, and around 460 for DPB1. Roughly five DR-DQ haplotypes were handled as single units for association and clustering, since linkage in the cohort was strong. Among about 400 genotyped donors of the cohort, an average of roughly 230,000 unique TCR beta nucleotide sequences was sequenced per donor, of which about 18% were non-productive. The paper's findings and limits, for the study overall: A total of fewer than 200 TCR beta chains were listed by the study as associated with cytomegalovirus. At a false discovery rate of 0.05, a later analysis linked under 20,000 TCR beta sequences to specific HLA alleles. In an earlier analysis of several hundred of the donors, most TCR beta V segments were observed in productive rearrangements about 90% or about 30% of the time, broadly matching IMGT annotations. Because some donors lacked HLA typing at each locus, the association tests relied only on the typed subset. For the cohort, immune exposure information was limited to CMV serostatus. Strong co-occurrence of HLA alleles, especially DR and DQ, made assigning TCR associations to individual alleles difficult. Compared with equally common non-associated chains, HLA-associated TCR beta chains in a later analysis were more clonally expanded and had lower generation probabilities. Correlated functional status among segregating V segments might reflect linkage disequilibrium, but an unknown experimental factor could not be ruled out. While some public TCRs were present in many individuals, most TCR sequences turned up only very rarely across donors. In this cohort, only TCR beta chains were sequenced, and detectable features were limited by the absence of alpha or paired-chain data. In a later analysis, most CMV-associated TCR beta chains were found to appear HLA-restricted, with HLA associations seemingly driven largely by CMV exposure. A further reported finding was that TCR beta sequences accurately predicted the HLA-A and HLA-B alleles for most subjects in the first cohort. The classifier was reported to diagnose cytomegalovirus status with high specificity and sensitivity in both the original and validation cohorts. In vitro tests confirmed that a few of the cytomegalovirus-associated TCR beta chains recognize cytomegalovirus antigens. In a later analysis, the rate of TCR association differed among HLA loci, with DRB1 alleles having the most associated TCRs and HLA-C alleles having the fewest. In a later analysis, several top co-occurrence clusters were reported to appear linked to parvovirus B19, influenza, CMV and Epstein-Barr virus. According to a later genetic analysis, donors in an Asian-associated ancestry cluster had fewer N-insertions in productive TCRs than the approximately 670-donor mean. According to the authors, the approach could potentially be generalized to other disease states and immunological phenotypes. The sequencing pipeline was judged likely to have produced a cluster of highly shared sequence variants as a technical artifact. Sequencing depth was assumed to be roughly uniform across donors in the presence/absence analyses, though that assumption may not hold. Because counts were too low, more than 15 rarely observed V segments, including chromosome 9 orphons, were excluded from the earlier analysis of 587 of the donors. An association between a missense DCLRE1C variant and V-gene and J-gene trimming of TCR beta chains was found in a later genetic analysis and replicated in an independent cohort. Some IMGT-functional V segments, including TRBV6-2 and TRBV6-3, could not be distinguished by the 87-base-pair reads and were therefore excluded.

Note on this clone: The specificity of this receptor is unknown.

Relative to germline, V is 2 bases shorter and J is 5 bases shorter, with 13 bases between their ends. Sequences SGHNT (CDR1) and YYREEE (CDR2) are obtained from the germline V gene (reference sequence). Inclusive of the bounding cysteine and phenylalanine, the CDR3 is 14 residues long. The CDR3 DNA has 42 bases and is translated from base 1. In total, approximately 700 healthy bone marrow donors made up the cohort. Cohort members were all nominally healthy when sampled, although unrecorded immune exposures were likely present. The donor tested CMV seropositive and was one of the 289 seropositive cohort members. A peripheral blood sample was provided by each donor, and peripheral blood mononuclear cells were used for TCR beta sequencing. The Qiagen DNeasy Blood Extraction Kit was used to extract genomic DNA from the blood cell samples. Library preparation used the immunoSEQ multiplex PCR assay. A mixture of 60 forward primers for TCR Vbeta segments and 13 reverse primers for TCR Jbeta segments was used in the multiplex PCR. The CDR3 region of rearranged TCR beta genes was amplified from genomic DNA by a multiplex PCR assay. The Illumina HiSeq System was used to sequence the amplified TCR beta libraries as 87-base-pair reads. Per the source publication's procedure: Across the roughly 700 repertoires, a later analysis counted about 81 million unique TCR beta chains, roughly 11 million of which were shared by at least two donors. A nearest-neighbor algorithm error-corrected the raw reads and collapsed the reads into unique sequences, merging closely related sequences to remove PCR and sequencing errors. CDR3 sequences were aligned to IMGT reference sequences to assign V, D and J gene segments. For a sequence to be retained, at least a six-nucleotide match to both a V gene segment and a J gene segment was required. A rearrangement counted as productive if the CDR3 had no stop codons and remained in frame with V and J, and every other rearrangement counted as non-productive. CDR3 was defined by IMGT convention, running from the second conserved V-encoded cysteine to the conserved J-encoded phenylalanine. In an earlier analysis of around 540 of the donors, sequences lacking an unambiguous match to a single V gene segment were excluded. An earlier analysis of fewer than 650 of the donors classified V segments as functional when productive rearrangements were above 56.7% and as segregating when the standard deviation between donors was above 5%. A statistical classification framework was built to diagnose cytomegalovirus status from the catalog of TCR beta chain sequences. In a later analysis, V and J genes were assigned by comparing TCR nucleotide sequences against IMGT/GENE-DB human TR gene sequences. In a later analysis, CDR3 sequences and most-parsimonious VDJ recombination scenarios were assigned using the TCRdist pipeline. In a later analysis, each TCR beta chain was defined by its CDR3 amino acid sequence together with its V-gene family, and reads lacking a unique V-gene family were excluded. As a way to deal with suspected cross-contamination and a sequencing artifact, a later analysis dropped 592 nucleotide sequences that were highly shared and had low generation probability. For each public chain, a later analysis derived a clonal expansion index from normalized ranks of inferred template counts within each repertoire. In a later analysis, generation probabilities were computed with a VDJ recombination model fitted to out-of-frame rearrangements, and the resulting probabilities were checked against IGoR. A later analysis scored TCR-TCR, TCR-HLA and TCR-CMV co-occurrence with hypergeometric tests, applying a repertoire-size bias correction to TCR pairs. False discovery rates were estimated in a later analysis by permuting HLA or CMV assignments 20 times. A later analysis grouped co-occurring TCRs with DBSCAN, adding TCRdist sequence similarity when clustering within HLA-allele-positive subsets. Co-occurrence clustering excluded repertoires with fewer than 30,000 or more than 120,000 public chains, plus five with anomalous nucleotide sharing. The table was pulled from immuneACCESS by TCRdb, which kept in-frame rearrangements only. Such tables lose some clones; where checked, under half of the loss comes from unresolved V genes, and the rest has no known cause. V and J calls and clone size are given by that table; D and trimming were obtained from the DNA. In this sample's table one finds roughly 80,000 clones. The ten largest clonotypes hold around 13% of the sample.

The TCR was taken from a man in his fifties or sixties in good health and CMV-seropositive. The chain uses TRBV5-4 and TRBJ1-1; no D gene is confidently identified. The sample consisted of PBMCs. The CDR3 here reads CASSFRGLETEAFF. The DNA sequence is TGTGCCAGCAGCTTTCGGGGTCTAGAGACTGAAGCTTTCTTT.